This TCR beta chain is from a study of vaccination effects on CD4 cells after COVID-19. The culture ran for roughly 10 days before CD4+ T cells were isolated. On this clone: The antigen remains unidentified.

The CDR3 has 16 amino acids. Germline trimming cut 6 bases from V and 3 bases from J; bases unmatched to any gene: 9. Germline V lookup: CDR1 MNHEY, CDR2 SVGEGT. Repertoires were generated with immunoSEQ multiplex PCR, while TCRdb's copy carries only in-frame clones and drops some. Of about 74,000 clones listed, approximately 71% are singletons. V is TRBV6-2 or TRBV6-3 and J is TRBJ2-2, with 8 bases that match TRBD2. The clonotype originates from a human donor who received a COVID-19 vaccine. The input for sequencing was CD4+ T cells from PBMCs cultured without peptide, taken before COVID-19 vaccination. CDR3 sequence: CASSQWRGAYTGELFF. The CDR3 nucleotides read TGTGCCAGCAGCCAATGGCGGGGGGCCTACACCGGGGAGCTGTTTTTT.